A single sample is the source of the 24 T cell receptor beta chains below, sequenced in a study of blood T cell repertoires in COVID-19. Profiling relied on immunoSEQ multiplex PCR, and the TCRdb table lists in-frame clones only, not all of them. The repertoire holds approximately 120,000 clones, over 70% seen once, with around 4.7% in the top ten. The source material was peripheral blood. These receptors came from a human donor in a cohort sampled during active or convalescent COVID-19.

This clone was seen a handful of times. The V call is TRBV18, the J call TRBJ1-5; D might be TRBD1 (5 bases). The CDR3 length is 14 residues. Looked up from germline, CDR1 is KGHSH and CDR2 is LQKENI. The V end was cut by 3 bases, the J end by 6 bases, with 12 bases between. CDR3 region: CASSPQGPPQPQHF. DNA of the CDR3: TGTGCCAGCTCACCCCAGGGTCCCCCTCAGCCCCAGCATTTT. The full variable domain, its missing parts supplied by reference TRBV18 and TRBJ1-5, is NAGVMQNPRHLVRRRGQEARLRCSPMKGHSHVYWYRQLPEEGLKFMVYLQKENIIDESGMPKERFSAEFPKEGPSILRIQQVVRGDSAAYFCASSPQGPPQPQHFGDGTRLSIL.

This chain links TRBV29-1 with TRBJ2-1; D is undetermined. CDR3 length equals 12 residues. Germline CDR1 reads SQVTM; CDR2 reads ANQGSEA. Trimming pared 0 bases from V and 12 bases from J, leaving 12 bases between. CDR3 loop: CSVEDRRRGQFF. As DNA, the CDR3 is TGCAGCGTTGAAGATCGAAGGCGCGGGCAGTTCTTC.

The chain has TRBV6-4 and TRBJ2-1, with 12 bases identical to TRBD2. Looked up from germline, CDR1 is MRHNA and CDR2 is SNTAGT. V lost 5 bases and J lost 9; bases outside the gene matches: 2. The CDR3 runs to 13 residues. CDR3 region: CASSLAGGREQFF. The CDR3 DNA reads as TGTGCCAGCAGTCTAGCGGGAGGGCGTGAGCAGTTCTTC.

The V gene is TRBV12-5, the J gene TRBJ2-7, with 9 bases that match TRBD1. Germline V gene data show CDR1 as LGHNT and CDR2 as FRNRAP. The CDR3 runs to 17 residues. The V gene end was trimmed by 5 bases and the J gene end by 1 base; junction bases not matched to a gene: 12. The CDR3 coding sequence is TGTGCTAGTGGTCCTGAGCACGGACAGGGGATGTCCTACGAGCAGTACTTC. Its translation is CASGPEHGQGMSYEQYF.

This sequence joins TRBV7-9 and TRBJ2-1; 7 nucleotides align to TRBD2. This CDR3 has 16 residues. CDR1 and CDR2 from the germline V gene are SEHNR and FQNEAQ (reference sequence). The trim removed 2 bases at V and 7 bases at J, leaving 11 bases unmatched. The CDR3 is CASSLSGRRGMNEQFF. The CDR3 nucleotides read TGTGCCAGCAGCTTATCCGGTCGGCGGGGGATGAATGAGCAGTTCTTC.

The chain employs TRBV21-1 and TRBJ1-3. TRBV21-1 corresponds to a pseudogene. The CDR3 is 15 amino acids. In DNA form, the CDR3 reads TGTGCCAGCAGCAAAGGCGGCGTTTATGGAAACACCATATATTTT. Its translation is CASSKGGVYGNTIYF.

This clone has just a few counts. The rearrangement uses TRBV7-7 and TRBJ1-3; 10 bases match TRBD1. Germline V gene data show CDR1 as SSHAT and CDR2 as FNYEAQ (reference sequence). The CDR3 is 15 amino acids. With 5 bases clipped from V and 4 bases from J, the junction kept 5 bases outside the gene matches. The CDR3 protein is CASSTGTGAGNTIYF. As DNA, the CDR3 is TGTGCCAGCAGCACCGGGACAGGGGCGGGAAACACCATATATTTT.

This clone has just one count. This chain links TRBV15 with TRBJ1-5, with unresolved D. The V gene lost 4 bases and the J gene lost 0 bases, with 7 bases spanning the gap. Germline CDR1 LNHNV, CDR2 YYDKDF (reference sequence). The CDR3 spans 14 residues. CDR3 DNA sequence: TGTGCCACCAGCATCAGAAATAGCAATCAGCCCCAGCATTTT. Translating it yields CATSIRNSNQPQHF.

This clone was seen more than once but under ten times. V is TRBV4-1 and J is TRBJ1-2; TRBD1 might be the D (5 bases). Germline values: CDR1 MGHRA, CDR2 YSYEKL. This CDR3 is built from 16 residues. The ends were cut back, 4 bases at V and 0 bases at J, with 15 bases in the middle. The CDR3 loop reads CASSLKPGGANYGYTF. The DNA of the CDR3 is TGCGCCAGCAGCCTAAAGCCGGGGGGAGCTAACTATGGCTACACCTTC.

V is TRBV28 and J is TRBJ1-2, with 11 bases that match TRBD1. Germline values: CDR1 MDHEN, CDR2 SYDVKM. This CDR3 has 14 residues. Unmatched junction bases numbered 4, after V lost 6 bases and J lost 4 bases. CDR3 sequence reads: CASRRTGGGYGYTF. CDR3 nucleotide sequence: TGTGCCAGCAGGCGGACAGGGGGCGGCTATGGCTACACCTTC.

The J gene is TRBJ1-6, the V gene TRBV2; 9 bases match TRBD1. This CDR3 region has 17 residues. Germline trimming cut 8 bases from V and 13 bases from J; bases unmatched to any gene: 21. Germline lookup yields CDR1 SNHLY and CDR2 FYNNEI. CDR3 protein: CASCLLPGQGIGGPLHF. The CDR3 DNA is TGTGCCAGCTGCCTGCTCCCGGGACAGGGAATTGGCGGGCCCCTCCACTTT.

The chain recombines TRBV11-3 with TRBJ1-1, with no clear D. This CDR3 region has 15 residues. From germline, CDR1 is SGHNT and CDR2 YENEEA. Trimming pared 1 base from V and 0 bases from J, leaving 9 bases between. CDR3 DNA: TGTGCCAGCAGCTTAGGGACGGGAATGAACACTGAAGCTTTCTTT. It specifies CASSLGTGMNTEAFF. Together with reference TRBV11-3 and TRBJ1-1, the CDR3 gives the full variable domain: EAGVVQSPRYKIIEKKQPVAFWCNPISGHNTLYWYLQNLGQGPELLIRYENEEAVDDSQLPKDRFSAERLKGVDSTLKIQPAELGDSAVYLCASSLGTGMNTEAFFGQGTRLTVV.

The V call is TRBV28, the J call TRBJ1-2; D remains unclear. Germline values: CDR1 MDHEN, CDR2 SYDVKM. The CDR3 extends over 14 amino acids. Trimming pared 5 bases from V and 2 bases from J, leaving 12 bases between. The CDR3 nucleotides read TGTGCCAGCAGTCACGACGAGGGCAACTATGGCTACACCTTC. Encoded protein: CASSHDEGNYGYTF.

The sample holds a few counts of this clone. This chain connects TRBV11-2 to TRBJ1-1; D gene unclear. The CDR3 runs to 13 residues. Germline V gene lookup returns CDR1 SGHAT and CDR2 FQNNGV. V was clipped by 5 bases and J by 10 bases, with 17 bases between them. The CDR3 coding sequence is TGTGCCAGCAGCCCCTCGGTGAGTGGTGGAGCTTTCTTT. Its protein product is CASSPSVSGGAFF.

The rearrangement links TRBV9 to TRBJ2-1; TRBD1 agrees at 8 bases. The V segment lost 4 bases and the J segment 4 bases; nucleotides outside the gene matches: 4. The CDR3 is made up of 14 amino acids. Germline loops: CDR1 SGDLS, CDR2 YYNGEE. The CDR3: CASSRTGYYNEQFF. The CDR3 coding sequence is TGTGCCAGCAGCCGGACAGGGTATTACAATGAGCAGTTCTTC.

The rearrangement links TRBV4-2 to TRBJ2-3, with TRBD2 matching 10 bases. Trimming removed 1 base from V and 13 bases from J; junction bases left unmatched: 8. The CDR3 has 14 residues. Per the germline V gene, CDR1 is LGHNA and CDR2 is YNFKEQ. CDR3 protein: CASSQVSSGGVKYF. As DNA, the CDR3 is TGTGCCAGCAGCCAAGTATCTAGCGGGGGTGTGAAGTATTTT.

This clone was detected a few times. The rearrangement uses TRBV9 and TRBJ2-7; TRBD1 matches 9 bases. The CDR3 covers 15 residues. V trimming: 4 bases; J trimming: 4 bases; junction bases outside the gene matches: 9. The germline V gene has CDR1 SGDLS and CDR2 YYNGEE. DNA for the CDR3: TGTGCCAGCAGCTGGGGGACAGGGTACGCGTACGAGCAGTACTTC. It codes for CASSWGTGYAYEQYF.

The chain links TRBV18 to TRBJ1-1, with 7 nucleotides matching TRBD1. Germline lookup yields CDR1 KGHSH and CDR2 LQKENI. This CDR3 region has 14 residues. The trim removed 3 bases at V and 3 bases at J, leaving 4 bases unmatched. CDR3 nucleotide sequence: TGTGCCAGCTCACCGACAGGGTTTTACACTGAAGCTTTCTTT. It encodes CASSPTGFYTEAFF.

The sample holds a few counts of this clone. This chain connects TRBV7-9 to TRBJ2-1; 7 bases agree with TRBD2. From germline, CDR1 is SEHNR and CDR2 FQNEAQ (reference sequence). CDR3 size: 17 residues. V gave up 1 base and J gave up 6 bases; unmatched junction bases: 12. The CDR3 DNA reads as TGTGCCAGCAGCTTAGAGGAGACTAGCCTACCCCTCAATGAGCAGTTCTTC. It codes for CASSLEETSLPLNEQFF.

As DNA, the CDR3 is TGTGCCAGCAGGGACAGGGGGCTCTCCTACAATGAGCAGTTCTTC. Translating it yields CASRDRGLSYNEQFF. V is TRBV19 and J is TRBJ2-1; 12 bases are a match to TRBD1. V shed 9 bases, J shed 0 bases, and the junction held 3 bases outside the gene matches. The CDR3 is 15 residues long. CDR1 is LNHDA and CDR2 is SQIVND in the germline V gene (reference sequence). The whole variable domain, filled in from reference TRBV19 and TRBJ2-1, reads DGGITQSPKYLFRKEGQNVTLSCEQNLNHDAMYWYRQDPGQGLRLIYYSQIVNDFQKGDIAEGYSVSREKKESFPLTVTSAQKNPTAFYLCASRDRGLSYNEQFFGPGTRLTVL.

The chain is built from TRBV11-2 and TRBJ2-5; no firm D call. The V gene's germline CDR1 is SGHAT and CDR2 FQNNGV. The length of the CDR3 is 12 residues. The V end lost 8 bases, the J end lost 7 bases, and 14 bases lay between the germline ends. CDR3 residues: CASSAPRWTQYF. Here the CDR3 DNA reads TGTGCCAGCTCCGCCCCGAGGTGGACCCAGTACTTC.

This chain joins TRBV29-1 and TRBJ2-7, with 8 bases lining up with TRBD2. The CDR3 extends over 18 amino acids. Germline CDR1 reads SQVTM; CDR2 reads ANQGSEA. V was clipped by 7 bases and J by 4 bases; unmatched bases: 24. This CDR3 reads CSAMGELAGSPLRYEQYF. For the CDR3, the DNA is TGCAGCGCCATGGGGGAGCTAGCGGGTTCACCCTTGAGGTACGAGCAGTACTTC.

V and J are TRBV9 and TRBJ1-5; D is perhaps TRBD1 (6 bases). Germline V lookup: CDR1 SGDLS, CDR2 YYNGEE. This CDR3 spans 15 amino acids. The V gene lost 0 bases and the J gene lost 7 bases, with 14 bases spanning the gap. The DNA of the CDR3 is TGTGCCAGCAGCGTAGCATGGGGGGGCGACCAGCCCCAGCATTTT. Translation: CASSVAWGGDQPQHF.

V usage is TRBV4-3 and J usage is TRBJ1-6; D gene uncertain. V shed 2 bases and J shed 7 bases, with 15 bases lying between them. Germline CDR1 is LGHNA and CDR2 is YSLEER. The CDR3 has 16 amino acids. CDR3 region: CASSQIRTGRNSPLHF. The CDR3 DNA sequence: TGCGCCAGCAGCCAAATTAGGACTGGCCGGAATTCACCCCTCCACTTT.